This passage covers 25 T cell receptor beta chains from one sample sequenced in a study of metastatic and nonmetastatic thyroid tumors. TCRdb called clones again from the PCR reads with MiXCR. The sample lists roughly 13,000 clones, roughly 29% occurring once. All patients were untreated before thyroid surgery. The sample consisted of tumor tissue. The receptors come from a female donor with papillary thyroid cancer or a benign thyroid nodule (not recorded which). Some clones in this sample may be carry-over from other donors' samples.

A few counts support this clone. The V gene is TRBV6-2 or TRBV6-3, the J gene TRBJ1-2; no reliable D call. The CDR3 is made up of 13 amino acids. The germline V gene has CDR1 MNHEY and CDR2 SVGEGT. The V and J ends lost 0 bases and 4 bases respectively, with 6 bases between them. The CDR3 coding sequence is TGTGCCAGCAGTTACTCCGTCGGCTATGGCTACACCTTC. It specifies CASSYSVGYGYTF.

The chain joins TRBV7-2 to TRBJ2-7, with D possibly TRBD1 on 6 matching bases. V was trimmed by 4 bases and J by 0 bases, leaving 13 bases between them. The CDR3 has 15 amino acids. In germline, CDR1 is SGHTA, CDR2 FQGNSA. The CDR3 sequence is CASSSDRFSSYEQYF. In DNA form, the CDR3 reads TGTGCCAGCAGCTCAGACAGGTTCAGCTCCTACGAGCAGTACTTC.

This clone was counted many times. The genes are TRBV10-3 and TRBJ1-1, with a weak D call TRBD1 (6 bases). The CDR3 sequence is 15 residues long. Trimming pared 4 bases from V and 6 bases from J, leaving 18 bases between. The V gene's germline CDR1 is ENHRY and CDR2 SYGVKD. DNA of the CDR3: TGTGCCATCAGTGGACCCGACAGGTTAGGGTCTGAAGCTTTCTTT. Residues: CAISGPDRLGSEAFF.

This clone showed up many times. The genes are TRBV3-1 and TRBJ2-7; no clear D. This CDR3 region has 11 residues. The V end lost 4 bases, the J end lost 7 bases, and 8 bases lay between the germline ends. The germline CDR1 and CDR2 sequences are LGHDT and YNNKEL (reference sequence). The CDR3 sequence: CASSRGREQYF. In nucleotides, the CDR3 is TGTGCCAGCAGCCGGGGTCGGGAGCAGTACTTC.

This clone has more than one count but fewer than ten. Given the absence of the conserved phenylalanine or tryptophan at the CDR3 end, a read error is likely. V gene TRBV19 combines with J gene TRBJ2-7; TRBD1 might be the D (6 bases). Per the germline V gene, CDR1 is LNHDA and CDR2 is SQIVND (reference sequence). The CDR3 sequence is 14 residues long. The V end lost 7 bases, the J end lost 5 bases, and 18 bases lay between the germline ends. CDR3 loop: CASNPPDRPNEQYL. The CDR3 nucleotides are TGTGCCAGTAACCCACCCGACAGGCCCAACGAGCAGTACTTA.

This clone came up many times. The chain uses TRBV10-3 and TRBJ1-1; 7 bases align to TRBD1. Germline V gene sequence: CDR1 ENHRY, CDR2 SYGVKD. The CDR3 runs 17 residues. The V segment lost 8 bases and the J segment 2 bases; nucleotides outside the gene matches: 17. In nucleotides, the CDR3 is TGTGCCATCGCAGCTCGAGGGGGCAGTAACTTTAACACTGAAGCTTTCTTT. Encoded protein: CAIAARGGSNFNTEAFF.

The chain recombines TRBV20-1 with TRBJ2-7, with TRBD2 matching over 11 bases. The CDR3 spans 17 residues. The germline V gene has CDR1 DFQATT and CDR2 SNEGSKA (reference sequence). J was trimmed by 0 bases and V by 0 bases; bases with no gene match: 7. For the CDR3, the DNA is TGCAGTGCTAGAGACCTCACTGGGACTAGCGGCTCCTACGAGCAGTACTTC. This codes for CSARDLTGTSGSYEQYF.

Concerning this clone itself: One end of the junction is discordant with germline, which a read error may explain. The chain joins TRBV19 to TRBJ2-2; tentatively, D is TRBD2 (5 bases). Germline lookup yields CDR1 LNHDA and CDR2 SQIVND (reference sequence). The CDR3 spans 16 residues. The DNA for the CDR3 is TGTGCCAGTAGTATAAGGCAGCACGTAGGAGCCGGGGAGCCGTTTTTT. Protein sequence: CASSIRQHVGAGEPFF.

This clone was seen more than once but under ten times. V gene TRBV27 combines with J gene TRBJ2-7; D is possibly TRBD1 or TRBD2 (5 bases each). Per germline, CDR1 MNHEY and CDR2 SMNVEV (reference sequence). Trimming removed 6 bases from V and 3 bases from J, with 12 bases in between. The CDR3 is made up of 13 amino acids. CDR3 bases: TGTGCCAGCAGCGGGGCTCCTTTCTACGAGCAGTACGTC. It codes for CASSGAPFYEQYV.

CDR3 residues: CSASPGQGCPRSTGELFF. CDR3 DNA sequence: TGCAGTGCTAGCCCGGGACAGGGGTGTCCCCGGAGCACCGGGGAGCTGTTTTTT. The chain is built from TRBV20-1 and TRBJ2-2; TRBD1 matches at 10 bases. The CDR3 totals 18 residues. Germline assignment: CDR1 DFQATT and CDR2 SNEGSKA (reference sequence). With V trimmed by 3 bases and J by 4 bases, 14 bases remained unmatched.

This clone is deemed medium-sized (0.01 to 0.1%). V gene TRBV7-9 combines with J gene TRBJ1-1, with 7 nucleotides matching TRBD1. The J segment lost 7 bases and the V segment lost 5 bases, leaving 10 bases of the junction unmatched. Germline V gene lookup returns CDR1 SEHNR and CDR2 FQNEAQ (reference sequence). This CDR3 has 14 amino acids. The CDR3, as DNA: TGTGCCAGCAGCCCATATACAGGGGTGGATGAAGCTTTCTTT. This sequence encodes CASSPYTGVDEAFF.

This clone was found a few times. One end of the junction fails to match germline, which may point to a read error. V gene TRBV6-1 combines with J gene TRBJ2-4; D is possibly TRBD1 (6 bases). The CDR3 spans 15 residues. Germline V lookup: CDR1 MNHNS, CDR2 SASEGT. The CDR3 reads CASSENRENKNIKYF. Here the CDR3 DNA reads TGTGCCAGCAGTGAAAACAGGGAGAACAAAAACATTAAGTACTTC.

A few counts support this clone. CDR3 in DNA: TGCAGCGGTAGGGATTCAACTAATGAAAAACTGTTTTTT. It translates to CSGRDSTNEKLFF. The chain combines TRBV29-1 with TRBJ1-4; D is undetermined. CDR1 is SQVTM, CDR2 ANQGSEA, per germline. The germline V and J ends were trimmed by 7 bases and 0 bases, with 9 bases remaining between them. The CDR3 loop spans 13 amino acids.

This sequence joins TRBV11-2 and TRBJ2-2; no firm D call. Per germline, CDR1 SGHAT and CDR2 FQNNGV. V was cut by 0 bases and J by 1 base, with 3 bases left in between. The CDR3 spans 14 residues. The CDR3 protein is CASSLEGNTGELFF. CDR3 DNA: TGTGCCAGCAGCTTAGAAGGGAACACCGGGGAGCTGTTTTTT.

The genes are TRBV4-3 and TRBJ2-3; D remains ambiguous. The germline CDR1 and CDR2 sequences are LGHNA and YSLEER. CDR3 size: 14 residues. Trimming cost V 0 bases and J 15 bases, with 19 bases left between them. The CDR3 nucleotides read TGCGCCAGCAGCCAAGATTCCAGTGTGCGCTCCTTATATTTT. This gives the protein CASSQDSSVRSLYF.

This clone was observed many times. Distinct nucleotide sequences in the sample also encode this CDR3. The chain combines TRBV20-1 with TRBJ2-2; D is uncertain. The CDR3 loop spans 12 amino acids. With 3 bases removed from V and 4 bases from J, the gap between germline ends came to 6 bases. The germline V gene encodes CDR1 DFQATT and CDR2 SNEGSKA (reference sequence). Here the CDR3 DNA reads TGCAGTGCTAGTGTCGGCACCGGGGAGCTGTTTTTT. Encoded protein: CSASVGTGELFF.

The rearrangement links TRBV5-1 to TRBJ2-7; 11 bases match TRBD1. The CDR3 length is 15 residues. Trimming cost V 4 bases and J 3 bases; bases outside gene matches: 6. CDR1 and CDR2 from the germline V gene are SGHRS and YFSETQ. CDR3 loop: CASSTADRGLYEQYF. The CDR3, as DNA: TGCGCCAGCAGCACCGCGGACAGGGGGCTCTACGAGCAGTACTTC.

As to this clone: A much larger clone differs by one base, so this may be a read error. This chain uses TRBV5-1 with TRBJ2-3; D may be TRBD2 (6 bases). Looked up from germline, CDR1 is SGHRS and CDR2 is YFSETQ. The CDR3 runs to 15 residues. The CDR3 reads CASSLEAGRTYTQYF. The CDR3 nucleotides read TGCGCCAGCAGCTTGGAGGCGGGACGCACATATACGCAGTATTTT.

A few counts support this clone. The chain joins TRBV19 to TRBJ1-1; 7 nucleotides match TRBD1. Germline V CDR1 and CDR2: LNHDA, SQIVND (reference sequence). This CDR3 is 14 amino acids long. V lost 9 bases to trimming and J lost 2 bases; unmatched junction nucleotides: 9. CDR3 amino acids: CASRNRGANTEAFF. The DNA for the CDR3 is TGTGCCAGCCGAAACAGGGGCGCCAACACTGAAGCTTTCTTT.

This clone has more than one count but fewer than ten. The rearrangement links TRBV30 to TRBJ1-5; TRBD1 matches at 7 bases. V lost 0 bases and J lost 5; bases outside the gene matches: 4. Germline CDR1 GTSNPN, CDR2 SVGIG (reference sequence). There are 14 residues in the CDR3. CDR3 in amino acids: CAWSVGGWYQPQHF. CDR3 nucleotide sequence: TGTGCCTGGAGTGTAGGGGGCTGGTATCAGCCCCAGCATTTT.

Details on this clone: An end of the junction differs from the germline gene, which may be a read error. The J gene is TRBJ2-7, the V gene TRBV11-2, with D possibly being TRBD1 or TRBD2 (6 bases each). CDR1 is SGHAT and CDR2 is FQNNGV in the germline V gene. The CDR3 spans 15 residues. The CDR3 region has the DNA TGTGCCATCAGCTTAGTTAACAGGGAGGTAGACGAGCAGTACTTC. This sequence encodes CAISLVNREVDEQYF.

This clone was seen only a few times. A single base separates this from a much larger clone, so it may be a read error. The conserved phenylalanine or tryptophan normally closing the CDR3 is absent here, so this likely arose from a read error. The same CDR3 also results from other DNA sequences found in this sample. This chain links TRBV3-1 with TRBJ2-7; D might be TRBD1 (5 bases). In germline, CDR1 is LGHDT, CDR2 YNNKEL (reference sequence). Trimming took off 3 bases at V and 3 bases at J, with 15 bases between the two ends. The CDR3 sequence is 15 residues long. The CDR3 DNA reads as TGTGCCAGCAGCCACAGGGTGTCGGCCGACTACGAGCAGTACCTC. Amino acid sequence: CASSHRVSADYEQYL.

V usage is TRBV20-1 and J usage is TRBJ1-2; maybe TRBD1 (6 bases). This CDR3 region has 13 residues. Germline CDR1 DFQATT, CDR2 SNEGSKA (reference sequence). Trimming pared 6 bases from V and 0 bases from J, leaving 11 bases between. This CDR3 reads CSAIRDTNYGYTF. The CDR3 DNA is TGCAGTGCGATCCGGGACACTAACTATGGCTACACCTTC.

This clone is termed medium-sized. The V gene is TRBV19, the J gene TRBJ2-2, with D uncertain. There are 14 residues in the CDR3. Germline values: CDR1 LNHDA, CDR2 SQIVND (reference sequence). Trimming cost V 4 bases and J 4 bases, with 10 bases left between them. The CDR3 region is CASSSQASTGELFF. The CDR3 DNA reads TGTGCCAGTAGTAGTCAAGCCTCCACCGGGGAGCTGTTTTTT.

This clone is medium-sized (0.01 to 0.1%). CDR3 DNA: TGTGCCAGCACCGAGTCCGGGACTAGCCTCCCGTACTTC. Translation: CASTESGTSLPYF. The V gene is TRBV28, the J gene TRBJ2-7, with 9 positions matching TRBD2. Looked up from germline, CDR1 is MDHEN and CDR2 is SYDVKM. J lost 12 bases, V lost 7 bases, and 13 bases had no gene match. CDR3 length equals 13 residues.